The clone carrying this TCR beta chain was observed once. These data belong to a study of PD-L1 blockade in urothelial cancer. Study-level information: Administration of atezolizumab to patients began at some point between 2013 and 2015, at 1,200 mg intravenously every 3 weeks. Blood analysis was done at 3 weeks (second dose) and 6 weeks after treatment began.

This table comes from immunoSEQ multiplex PCR, and its TCRdb copy is limited to in-frame clones, with some not included. The sample lists about 88,000 clones, 90% to 95% occurring once. Germline V gives CDR1 SNHLY, CDR2 FYNNEI. This CDR3 spans 14 amino acids. The V end was cut by 6 bases, the J end by 2 bases, with 13 bases between. The input for sequencing was PBMCs, taken around atezolizumab (anti-PD-L1) treatment. The TCR comes from a man in his 60s with urothelial cancer. The J gene is TRBJ2-5, the V gene TRBV2; D possibly corresponds to TRBD2 (5 bases). The CDR3: CASRAGLPQETQYF. CDR3 sequence (DNA): TGTGCCAGCAGGGCGGGCCTCCCACAAGAGACCCAGTACTTC. Complete variable domain (other parts from reference TRBV2 and TRBJ2-5): EPEVTQTPSHQVTQMGQEVILRCVPISNHLYFYWYRQILGQKVEFLVSFYNNEISEKSEIFDDQFSVERPDGSNFTLKIRSTKLEDSAMYFCASRAGLPQETQYFGPGTRLLVL.